The 15 T cell receptor beta chains presented below share a single source sample, sequenced in a study of control samples from healthy donors and cancer patients. The repertoire was sequenced with immunoSEQ multiplex PCR; TCRdb's copy has only in-frame clones and lacks some. The sample has some 95,000 clones, around nine tenths seen once. Sequenced sample: blood. Every receptor here comes from a human donor in good health. The donor label of this sample is uncertain.

The rearrangement links TRBV19 to TRBJ1-2; D unclear. This CDR3 has 16 residues. The germline gives CDR1 LNHDA, CDR2 SQIVND (reference sequence). The V end was cut by 7 bases, the J end by 2 bases, with 20 bases between. DNA for the CDR3: TGTGCCAGTACCCCCATGGTGGAAACCGCCAACTATGGCTACACCTTC. This gives the protein CASTPMVETANYGYTF.

The chain employs TRBV19 and TRBJ2-2; tentative D call: TRBD2 (6 bases). The V gene lost 4 bases and the J gene lost 7 bases, with 16 bases spanning the gap. CDR3 size: 15 residues. CDR1 is LNHDA and CDR2 is SQIVND in the germline V gene (reference sequence). The CDR3 sequence is CASSNRGGGNGELFF. The CDR3 nucleotides read TGTGCCAGTAGTAACCGGGGAGGCGGGAACGGGGAGCTGTTTTTT.

The chain carries TRBV30 and TRBJ1-2, with D tentatively TRBD1 (5 bases). Germline V gene lookup returns CDR1 GTSNPN and CDR2 SVGIG (reference sequence). The CDR3 extends over 15 amino acids. V lost 3 bases to trimming and J lost 6 bases, with 20 bases between them. The CDR3 nucleotides read TGTGCCTGGAGAACCGAGGGGTCCCCGGCGGATGGCTACACCTTC. Protein sequence: CAWRTEGSPADGYTF.

This rearrangement joins TRBV29-1 to TRBJ1-2, with 7 bases identical to TRBD1. The length of the CDR3 is 15 residues. Germline V gene data show CDR1 as SQVTM and CDR2 as ANQGSEA. Losses at the gene ends were 2 bases for V and 4 bases for J; bases not matched to a gene: 10. CDR3 amino acids: CSVERPEGAIYGYTF. The CDR3 DNA is TGCAGCGTTGAAAGGCCGGAGGGGGCGATCTATGGCTACACCTTC.

This sequence joins TRBV10-3 and TRBJ1-1; 7 bases line up with TRBD1. The germline gives CDR1 ENHRY, CDR2 SYGVKD. The trim removed 5 bases at V and 0 bases at J, leaving 6 bases unmatched. The CDR3 extends over 15 amino acids. DNA for the CDR3: TGTGCCATCAGTCGGAGGGGACAGATGAACACTGAAGCTTTCTTT. It yields the protein CAISRRGQMNTEAFF.

The rearrangement uses TRBV19 and TRBJ2-1, with D perhaps TRBD2 (6 bases). Per the germline V gene, CDR1 is LNHDA and CDR2 is SQIVND (reference sequence). Between the trimmed V and J ends, which lost 2 bases and 9 bases, there was a span of 20 bases. The CDR3 runs 16 residues. The DNA for the CDR3 is TGTGCCAGTAGTATAAGATTCTTGGGAGGAGGGCCTGAGCAGTTCTTC. Residues: CASSIRFLGGGPEQFF.

The V call is TRBV29-1, the J call TRBJ2-3; D tentatively reads TRBD1 or TRBD2 (6 bases each). Germline V lookup: CDR1 SQVTM, CDR2 ANQGSEA. V was clipped by 1 base and J by 3 bases, with 17 bases between them. The CDR3 totals 16 residues. As DNA, the CDR3 is TGCAGCGTTGAAGTATCATGGGGGGCGGTGACAGATACGCAGTATTTT. Translating it yields CSVEVSWGAVTDTQYF.

The rearrangement links TRBV20-1 to TRBJ1-5; D is uncertain. Deletions cut 3 bases from V and 0 bases from J, with 12 bases between. Per germline, CDR1 DFQATT and CDR2 SNEGSKA (reference sequence). CDR3 length equals 15 residues. The CDR3 loop reads CSASGRQYSNQPQHF. DNA for the CDR3: TGCAGTGCTAGTGGTCGGCAATATAGCAATCAGCCCCAGCATTTT.

The chain recombines TRBV13 with TRBJ1-2; 7 bases line up with TRBD1. J gave up 5 bases and V 5 bases, and 11 bases lay outside the gene matches. In germline, CDR1 is PRHDT, CDR2 FYEKMQ (reference sequence). This CDR3 contains 15 residues. CDR3 sequence reads: CASSPARGQLYGYTF. In DNA form, the CDR3 reads TGTGCCAGCAGCCCAGCCCGGGGACAGCTGTATGGCTACACCTTC.

V is TRBV7-8 and J is TRBJ1-1; D is uncertain. The CDR3 length is 16 residues. V lost 5 bases to trimming and J lost 0 bases, with 16 bases between them. Looked up from germline, CDR1 is SGHVS and CDR2 is FQNEAQ. In DNA, the CDR3 is TGTGCCAGCAGCCCCTTGTCAGGACTCATGAACACTGAAGCTTTCTTT. It yields the protein CASSPLSGLMNTEAFF.

This chain's CDR3 is CASSSWTGGIGGYTF. The CDR3 DNA reads as TGTGCCAGCAGCTCCTGGACAGGGGGCATAGGTGGCTACACCTTC. The genes are TRBV5-5 and TRBJ1-2, with 11 bases identical to TRBD1. The J segment lost 7 bases and the V segment lost 3 bases, leaving 8 bases of the junction unmatched. The CDR3 totals 15 residues. Germline V gene lookup returns CDR1 SGHKS and CDR2 YYEKEE (reference sequence).

This sequence joins TRBV7-2 and TRBJ2-7; D possibly uses TRBD1 or TRBD2 (5 bases each). This CDR3 region has 15 residues. V was shortened by 0 bases and J by 1 base, with 10 bases between the two germline ends. Germline loops: CDR1 SGHTA, CDR2 FQGNSA. CDR3 region: CASSLASGASYEQYV. In nucleotides, the CDR3 is TGTGCCAGCAGCTTAGCATCCGGGGCGTCCTACGAGCAGTACGTC.

The chain recombines TRBV24-1 with TRBJ1-2; 10 bases line up with TRBD1. Germline V gene data show CDR1 as KGHDR and CDR2 as SFDVKD. This CDR3 is built from 14 residues. V lost 4 bases to trimming and J lost 8 bases; unmatched junction nucleotides: 6. CDR3 bases: TGTGCCACCAGTGACCCCGGGACAGGGGAAGGCTACACCTTC. Its translation is CATSDPGTGEGYTF.

The chain couples TRBV6-6 to TRBJ1-1; D unresolved. The V and J ends lost 6 bases and 1 base respectively, with 12 bases between them. Germline assignment: CDR1 MNHNY and CDR2 SVGAGI (reference sequence). This CDR3 has 14 amino acids. CDR3 nucleotide sequence: TGTGCCAGCAGCCATGGACGGACGAACACTGAAGCTTTCTTT. Translated: CASSHGRTNTEAFF.

The chain joins TRBV11-2 to TRBJ2-7, with unresolved D. V was clipped by 4 bases and J by 0 bases, with 16 bases between them. Germline CDR1 SGHAT, CDR2 FQNNGV. The CDR3 spans 16 residues. CDR3 nucleotide sequence: TGTGCCAGCAGCTACTATGGACGGGTAAGCTCCTACGAGCAGTACGTC. Amino acid sequence: CASSYYGRVSSYEQYV.